The 32 T cell receptor beta chains listed next were all sequenced from one sample in a study of prognosis after radiotherapy for stage I lung cancer. The authors amplified TCR beta CDR3 from genomic DNA using two-round multiplex PCR. First-round PCR employed TRBV- and TRBJ-specific primers for each gene. TCRdb reprocessed the multiplex PCR reads via MiXCR and lists one record per CDR3 protein. The sample shows some 60,000 distinct CDR3 sequences, more than 20% of them seen only once. Source: PBMCs, taken before or after stereotactic body radiation therapy (not recorded which). The receptors shown here come from a donor aged 50 or older with non-small cell lung cancer.

This clonotype was detected many times. This chain joins TRBV2 and TRBJ1-1; no firm D call. The CDR3 sequence is 13 residues long. V was cut by 6 bases and J by 7 bases, with 15 bases left in between. Per the germline V gene, CDR1 is SNHLY and CDR2 is FYNNEI. Written as DNA, the CDR3 is TGTGCCAGCAGCCCCTCAATAGTGGGTGAAGCTTTCTTT. It codes for CASSPSIVGEAFF.

The V and J genes are TRBV5-1 and TRBJ2-3; no clear D. Germline CDR1 and CDR2: SGHRS and YFSETQ. The CDR3 runs to 14 residues. V was trimmed by 7 bases and J by 2 bases, leaving 14 bases between them. DNA of the CDR3: TGCGCCAGCGGAAGTACCAGCGTCACAGATACGCAGTATTTT. Residues: CASGSTSVTDTQYF.

In its sample, this clonotype was seen many times. The CDR3 coding sequence is TGTGCCACCGCTGGGGTCCTTTACAATGAGCAGTTCTTC. Protein: CATAGVLYNEQFF. The chain couples TRBV24-1 to TRBJ2-1; D is unresolved. Germline CDR1 KGHDR, CDR2 SFDVKD. V lost 9 bases, J lost 4 bases, and 12 bases lay in between. This CDR3 comprises 13 residues.

Comments on this clonotype: One base separates it from a far larger clone, so it is likely a read error. The V gene is TRBV6-4, the J gene TRBJ1-2; no definite D call. Between the trimmed V and J ends, which lost 5 bases and 4 bases, there was a span of 17 bases. The length of the CDR3 is 15 residues. From germline, CDR1 is MRHNA and CDR2 SNTAGT. CDR3 amino acids: CASSPQRARGYGYTF. The DNA of the CDR3 is TGTGCCAGCAGTCCCCAGAGGGCGCGTGGCTATGGCTACACCTTC.

V and J are TRBV5-4 and TRBJ1-2; 7 nucleotides line up with TRBD1. This CDR3 region has 16 residues. Per germline, CDR1 SGHNT and CDR2 YYREEE (reference sequence). Unmatched junction bases numbered 15, after V lost 4 bases and J lost 6 bases. The CDR3: CASSPTRQGGEDGYTF. For the CDR3, the DNA is TGTGCCAGCAGCCCGACTCGACAGGGAGGGGAGGATGGCTACACCTTC.

Comments on this clonotype: Given a much more abundant clone one base away, this may be a read error. V is TRBV18 and J is TRBJ2-4; the match to TRBD2 covers 14 bases. With 0 bases clipped from V and 15 bases from J, the junction kept 10 bases outside the gene matches. CDR1 is KGHSH, CDR2 LQKENI, per germline. CDR3 length equals 16 residues. In nucleotides, the CDR3 is TGTGCCAGCTCACCACCGGGACTAGCGGGGGTGGAGACCCCGTACTTC. This codes for CASSPPGLAGVETPYF.

As concerns this clonotype: This may be a read error: a much more frequent sequence differs by one nucleotide. The chain carries TRBV5-1 and TRBJ1-1, with unresolved D. The CDR3 spans 12 residues. The germline CDR1 and CDR2 sequences are SGHRS and YFSETQ. The CDR3 DNA reads TGCGCCAGCAGCCCGAGGAACGCTGAAGCTTTCTTT. Translation: CASSPRNAEAFF.

This clonotype was found many times. The chain links TRBV18 to TRBJ2-3, with TRBD1 matching 9 bases. V trimming: 4 bases; J trimming: 5 bases; junction bases outside the gene matches: 10. CDR1 is KGHSH, CDR2 LQKENI, per germline. This CDR3 is built from 16 residues. The CDR3 loop is CASSRFRTGAGDTQYF. The CDR3 nucleotides read TGTGCCAGCTCACGGTTCCGGACAGGGGCGGGAGATACGCAGTATTTT.

Remarks on this clonotype: Since a much larger clone is just one base distant, this may be a read error. This sequence joins TRBV5-1 and TRBJ2-7; D may match TRBD1 or TRBD2 (5 bases each). V lost 5 bases, J lost 0 bases, and 15 bases lay in between. CDR3 length equals 15 residues. Looked up from germline, CDR1 is SGHRS and CDR2 is YFSETQ. The CDR3 nucleotides are TGCGCCAGCAGGGTCGGGGCAGTAAGCTCCTACGAGCAGTACTTC. The encoded protein is CASRVGAVSSYEQYF.

A note on this clonotype: A much larger clone differs by one base, so this may be a read error. This chain uses TRBV3-1 with TRBJ1-1; D is ambiguous. The CDR3 length is 14 residues. CDR1 and CDR2 from the germline V gene are LGHDT and YNNKEL (reference sequence). CDR3 loop: CANSQYQTNTEAFF. The CDR3 nucleotides are TGTGCCAACAGCCAATACCAAACAAACACTGAAGCTTTCTTT.

The chain carries TRBV6-2 or TRBV6-3 and TRBJ1-2; the D gene is possibly TRBD1 (5 bases). In germline, CDR1 is MNHEY, CDR2 SVGEGT. This CDR3 has 14 residues. V was shortened by 6 bases and J by 8 bases, with 19 bases between the two germline ends. CDR3 loop: CASRRDPWSGGYTF. The CDR3 DNA reads as TGTGCCAGCAGGCGGGACCCCTGGAGTGGCGGCTACACCTTC.

This clonotype was seen more than once but under ten times. A read error may explain this, as a much larger clone is one base away. The rearrangement joins TRBV6-2 or TRBV6-3 to TRBJ1-5; the match to TRBD1 covers 10 bases. Germline V gives CDR1 MNHEY, CDR2 SVGEGT. Germline trimming cut 4 bases from V and 2 bases from J; bases unmatched to any gene: 5. This CDR3 comprises 16 residues. CDR3 DNA sequence: TGTGCCAGCAGTTTAGGGACAGGGGTGCGCAATCAGCCCCAGCATTTT. Its translation: CASSLGTGVRNQPQHF.

Remarks on this clonotype: The missing conserved phenylalanine or tryptophan at the end of this CDR3 makes a read error likely. DNA for the CDR3: TGTGCCAGCAGCCAAGATGGGGCTAGCGGGGGCTCCTACGAGCAGTACTTG. Protein: CASSQDGASGGSYEQYL. This chain joins TRBV4-2 and TRBJ2-7; 10 bases are shared with TRBD2. The V gene end was trimmed by 0 bases and the J gene end by 0 bases; junction bases not matched to a gene: 5. The CDR3 has 17 residues. Germline CDR1 reads LGHNA; CDR2 reads YNFKEQ.

This clonotype was counted ten times or more. CDR3 residues: CASSPSGGREQYF. The CDR3 DNA reads as TGTGCCAGCAGCCCCTCGGGAGGGCGCGAGCAGTACTTC. The V call is TRBV12-3 or TRBV12-4, the J call TRBJ2-7; 8 bases fit TRBD2. After removal of 6 bases from V and 6 bases from J, the junction contained 7 bases not matched to a gene. The CDR3 totals 13 residues.

As concerns this clonotype: A far larger clone is one base from this, pointing to a likely read error. This chain joins TRBV6-2 or TRBV6-3 and TRBJ1-1; 7 bases agree with TRBD1. The germline CDR1 and CDR2 sequences are MNHEY and SVGEGT. V shed 5 bases, J shed 5 bases, and the junction held 5 bases outside the gene matches. CDR3 size: 13 residues. The CDR3 coding sequence is TGTGCCAGCAGTCCCCCCAGGGGGACTGAAGCTTTCTTT. It encodes CASSPPRGTEAFF.

CDR3 bases: TGTGCCAGTAGCCCGACGGGCCCCCCTAACTATGGCTACACCTTC. Its translation is CASSPTGPPNYGYTF. V gene TRBV19 combines with J gene TRBJ1-2; D is unclear. Trimming took 6 bases from V and 0 from J, leaving 14 bases between them. Germline V CDR1 and CDR2: LNHDA, SQIVND (reference sequence). The CDR3 is 15 amino acids.

This clonotype was detected ten times or more. As DNA, the CDR3 is TGTGCCAGCAGTTACGCGGGGGGGCTCGTTGGTGAGCAGTTCTTC. The encoded protein is CASSYAGGLVGEQFF. The V and J genes are TRBV6-5 and TRBJ2-1; 9 positions match TRBD2. Germline CDR1 reads MNHEY; CDR2 reads SVGAGI. There are 15 residues in the CDR3. V gave up 2 bases and J gave up 9 bases; unmatched junction bases: 8.

Comments on this clonotype: This may arise from a read error, as a much more abundant clone is one base away. The chain links TRBV20-1 to TRBJ2-2; D is perhaps TRBD2 (7 bases). V gave up 7 bases and J gave up 4 bases, with 13 bases separating them. CDR1 DFQATT and CDR2 SNEGSKA come from the germline V gene (reference sequence). CDR3 length: 13 amino acids. The CDR3 DNA reads TGCAGTGGGCGGGGGCATATCACCGGGGAGCTGTTTTTT. It encodes CSGRGHITGELFF.

The rearrangement joins TRBV6-2 or TRBV6-3 to TRBJ2-3; the D gene is possibly TRBD1 (6 bases). Germline CDR1 reads MNHEY; CDR2 reads SVGEGT. V lost 7 bases to trimming and J lost 2 bases, with 10 bases between them. This CDR3 comprises 13 residues. CDR3 sequence reads: CASKAGVTDTQYF. The CDR3 nucleotides read TGTGCCAGCAAGGCAGGGGTCACAGATACGCAGTATTTT.

The chain combines TRBV10-3 with TRBJ1-1; D remains unclear. Trimming removed 0 bases from V and 0 bases from J, with 11 bases in between. Germline lookup yields CDR1 ENHRY and CDR2 SYGVKD. The CDR3 loop spans 16 amino acids. For the CDR3, the DNA is TGTGCCATCAGTGAGTCAGCGGCGAGGGTGAACACTGAAGCTTTCTTT. It codes for CAISESAARVNTEAFF.

There are many counts of this clonotype. V gene TRBV7-9 combines with J gene TRBJ2-5, with D perhaps TRBD2 (6 bases). Germline CDR1 and CDR2: SEHNR and FQNEAQ (reference sequence). The V end lost 3 bases, the J end lost 4 bases, and 12 bases lay between the germline ends. The CDR3 sequence is 14 residues long. CDR3 in DNA: TGTGCCAGCAGCTTGGGGTCGGGGGTAGAGACCCAGTACTTC. Protein sequence: CASSLGSGVETQYF.

Only a few counts were recorded for this clonotype. This could be a read error, since a much larger clone is one nucleotide away. The chain is built from TRBV20-1 and TRBJ2-1; D not resolved. The CDR3 is 11 residues long. Germline lookup yields CDR1 DFQATT and CDR2 SNEGSKA (reference sequence). CDR3 DNA: TGCAGTGCTAACCCCTACAATGAGCAGTCCTTC. This codes for CSANPYNEQSF.

This clonotype was recorded many times. The rearrangement joins TRBV6-5 to TRBJ1-2; maybe TRBD1 (6 bases). The CDR3 consists of 16 residues. CDR1 MNHEY and CDR2 SVGAGI come from the germline V gene. Trimming pared 0 bases from V and 4 bases from J, leaving 15 bases between. The CDR3 nucleotides read TGTGCCAGCAGTTACTCGAGGGGTTGGGGGGCCTATGGCTACACCTTC. Residues: CASSYSRGWGAYGYTF.

A word on this clonotype: A far bigger clonotype differs at one base, so this is likely a read error. The chain is built from TRBV6-2 or TRBV6-3 and TRBJ2-5; D may be TRBD2 (6 bases). Germline CDR1 MNHEY, CDR2 SVGEGT. CDR3 length: 14 amino acids. The CDR3 DNA sequence: TGTGCCTGCAGTAGGGGCGGGAACCAAGAGACCCAGTACTTC. Translation gives CACSRGGNQETQYF.

At least ten counts were recorded for this clonotype. The rearrangement uses TRBV25-1 and TRBJ2-7; the D is unclear. CDR1 is MGHDK and CDR2 is SYGVNS in the germline V gene. V was clipped by 3 bases and J by 0 bases, with 6 bases between them. The CDR3 contains 13 residues. The CDR3 spells CASSDNLSYEQYF. CDR3 in DNA: TGTGCCAGCAGTGACAATCTCTCCTACGAGCAGTACTTC.

This clonotype has ten or more counts. The chain carries TRBV4-3 and TRBJ2-3; D is uncertain. Per germline, CDR1 LGHNA and CDR2 YSLEER. V was cut by 0 bases and J by 2 bases, with 9 bases left in between. This CDR3 is 15 amino acids long. The CDR3 reads CASSQETAYTDTQYF. In nucleotides, the CDR3 is TGCGCCAGCAGCCAAGAAACGGCTTACACAGATACGCAGTATTTT.

V usage is TRBV20-1 and J usage is TRBJ1-6, with D unclear. CDR3 size: 16 residues. Trimming removed 0 bases from V and 4 bases from J, with 13 bases in between. The germline V gene encodes CDR1 DFQATT and CDR2 SNEGSKA (reference sequence). CDR3 region: CSAREAIRKYNSPLHF. In DNA, the CDR3 is TGCAGTGCTAGAGAGGCAATCCGAAAATATAATTCACCCCTCCACTTT.

V is TRBV20-1 and J is TRBJ2-1, with D perhaps being TRBD1 or TRBD2 (6 bases each). Trimming removed 0 bases at V and 4 bases at J, with 13 bases between. From germline, CDR1 is DFQATT and CDR2 SNEGSKA (reference sequence). The CDR3 spans 15 residues. CDR3 amino acids: CSARDGTGAYNEQFF. DNA for the CDR3: TGCAGTGCTAGAGATGGGACGGGGGCTTACAATGAGCAGTTCTTC.

This clonotype was detected ten times or more. The chain carries TRBV7-2 and TRBJ2-7, with D possibly TRBD2 on 5 matching bases. V dropped 3 bases and J dropped 2 bases, with 11 bases sitting between them. The CDR3 contains 14 residues. The germline gives CDR1 SGHTA, CDR2 FQGNSA. The CDR3 protein is CASSLSRDTYEQYF. For the CDR3, the DNA is TGTGCCAGCAGCTTGTCGAGGGATACCTACGAGCAGTACTTC.

In regard to this clonotype: Germline is not matched at one junction end, which may reflect a read error. In DNA, the CDR3 is TGTGCCAGCCCACCACGTCTGGAGGGGGTTCACACTGAAGCTTTCTTT. As protein: CASPPRLEGVHTEAFF. The chain recombines TRBV18 with TRBJ1-1; possibly TRBD1 for D (6 bases). Germline V CDR1 and CDR2: KGHSH, LQKENI. The CDR3 is made up of 16 amino acids.

As regards this clonotype: One end of the junction fails to match germline, which may point to a read error. The CDR3 sequence is CSSSKQGYEHYF. The CDR3 DNA follows: TGTTCCAGCAGTAAACAGGGCTACGAGCATTACTTC. The rearrangement joins TRBV6-1 to TRBJ2-7; D is perhaps TRBD1 (6 bases). CDR1 is MNHNS, CDR2 SASEGT, per germline. The CDR3 runs to 12 residues.

A word on this clonotype: A read error is likely here: a far larger clone is one base away. The J gene is TRBJ1-6, the V gene TRBV6-9, with 7 bases fitting TRBD1. Germline V gives CDR1 MNHGY, CDR2 SVAAGI. CDR3 length equals 15 residues. CDR3 nucleotide sequence: TGTGCCGGCAGTGAAAGGGGGCAATATAATTCACCCCTCCACTTT. Residues: CAGSERGQYNSPLHF.